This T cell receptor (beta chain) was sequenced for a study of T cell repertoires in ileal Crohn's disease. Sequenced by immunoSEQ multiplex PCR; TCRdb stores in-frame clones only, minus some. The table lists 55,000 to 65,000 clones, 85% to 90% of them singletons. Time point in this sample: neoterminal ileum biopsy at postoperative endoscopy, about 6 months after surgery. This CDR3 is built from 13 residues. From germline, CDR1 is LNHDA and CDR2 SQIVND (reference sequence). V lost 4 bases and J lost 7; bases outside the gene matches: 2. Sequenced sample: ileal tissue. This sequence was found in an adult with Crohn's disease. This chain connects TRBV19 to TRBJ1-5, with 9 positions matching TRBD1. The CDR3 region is CASSRTGEQPQHF. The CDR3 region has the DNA TGTGCCAGTAGTAGGACAGGGGAACAGCCCCAGCATTTT.